This T cell receptor beta chain was found in a study of regulatory T cells in long-lasting Graves disease listed by TCRdb under 2021. At the level of the whole study: Antithyroid drugs had been taken for less than 3 months by newly diagnosed Graves' disease patients. A total of around 35 samples underwent TCR sequencing: some 13 from persistent and around 20 from newly diagnosed Graves' disease patients. This study used TCR sequencing and RNA sequencing of peripheral blood to compare persistent Graves' disease patients against newly diagnosed Graves' disease patients. The study was registered as a clinical trial and conducted in China. The paper as a whole reports these results and caveats: The authors noted that the small sample size was a limitation that may lower accuracy. TRBV28, TRBJ1-2 and TRBJ2-5 were preferentially used in persistent disease, while TRBV20-1 and TRBJ2-1 were favored in newly diagnosed disease. A larger number of public clonotypes was shared among persistent patients (more than 2,500) than among newly diagnosed patients (about 990). Sequencing and analysis were limited to the TCR beta chain. Because the primary lesion, thyroid tissue, could not be accessed, the study looked at peripheral blood alone. Compared with newly diagnosed patients, patients with persistent Graves' disease had lower TCR Shannon entropy and fewer highly expanded clones, which suggests clonal expansion.

In its sample, this clonotype was seen many times. Its antigen specificity is not known. Base qualities are missing; no much larger clone stands one base away. Per the publication, the time point label means: newly diagnosed GD, antithyroid drugs for less than 3 months. For both TCR sequencing and RNA sequencing, RNA was extracted from PBMCs in TRIzol. The diagnosis of Graves' disease was made according to American Thyroid Association guidelines. Patients for the study were recruited at an endocrinology department in Xi'an, China. Each patient gave approximately 9 milliliters of peripheral blood, collected in an EDTA anticoagulant tube. PBMCs were isolated by Ficoll Paque Plus density gradient separation without further T cell sorting. An Agilent 2100 Bioanalyzer and agarose gel were used to check RNA quality, and a NanoDrop 2000 was used to measure RNA concentration. From the germline V gene, CDR1 is MNHEY and CDR2 is SVGAGI. A distance of 14 bases separates the germline ends of V and J, which lose 2 bases and 0 bases respectively. From the cysteine through the phenylalanine, the CDR3 covers 16 amino acids. Here the CDR3 DNA is all that survives: 48 bases in frame from base 1.

Library preparation was by multiplex PCR. Sequencer: Illumina HiSeq 4000. To build TCR beta libraries, CDR3 regions were amplified by Arm-PCR using iRepertoire HTBI primers. PCR products were gel purified before sequencing. Under the source paper's analysis protocol: Gene usage analysis of CDR3 amino acid clonotypes used the roughly 62 TRBV and some 15 TRBJ segments found across samples. Filtered high-quality paired reads were merged into contigs using COPE and FqMerger. Contigs were aligned with BLAST to IMGT TRBV, TRBD and TRBJ reference genes, and CDR3 was defined per IMGT. Clonotypes above 0.1% frequency were classified as highly expanded clones. Shannon entropy was used to measure repertoire diversity, and the Gini coefficient was used to measure V-J evenness. A clonotype was considered public if more than one individual shared it. The public sequencing data were trimmed at Q25 with fastp and processed into clonotypes with MiXCR by TCRdb, which kept only in-frame beta chains. Each entry is one CDR3 protein sequence, shown with its most common DNA and genes. TCRdb assigned the V and J calls; the authors' analysis was not used. The sample data list about half a million distinct CDR3 sequences, and about 11% of these were observed just once. The ten largest clones add up to around 10% of the sample.

The data also belong to a second study, concerning T cells in Graves' hyperthyroidism and ophthalmopathy. Per the second study: Stable Graves' hyperthyroidism was defined as the absence of progression to ophthalmopathy over 18 months of follow-up. Hyperthyroidism patients were aged 18 to 65 years and newly diagnosed, with disease duration of less than 2 months. Patients with uncontrolled infections, other autoimmune diseases, pregnancy or lactation were excluded. Diagnoses relied on clinical symptoms, serum thyroxine and TRAb, thyroid ultrasound and orbital computed tomography. A first-round RT-PCR of the TCR CDR3 used the HTBI primer set with the Qiagen OneStep RT-PCR kit. Most expanded thyroid clonotypes (frequency above 0.001) were also found in blood, which suggests that blood repertoires may mirror thyroid immune responses. A model built on a 13 V-J signature distinguished ophthalmopathy from stable hyperthyroidism, reaching over 85% sensitivity and around 81% specificity in cross-validation and 80%/75% in testing. In validation, the model predicted progression to ophthalmopathy a median of about 6 months before onset, with roughly 68% sensitivity and roughly 77% specificity. To identify distinguishing TCR V-J signatures, a discovery cohort of about 95 patients was used, comprising 40 to 45 with Graves' ophthalmopathy and 57 with stable Graves' hyperthyroidism. Prospective prediction of ophthalmopathy was tested in an independent validation cohort consisting of fewer than 20 hyperthyroidism patients and approximately 16 patients who later progressed to ophthalmopathy. For training and testing, the 100 or so patients in the discovery cohort were randomly divided in a 7:3 ratio. In more than five Graves' hyperthyroidism patients, the study also compared T-cell repertoires from thyroid tissue with T-cell repertoires from blood. After blood sampling, hyperthyroidism patients were treated with methimazole at a starting dose of 30 mg daily, and ophthalmopathy patients were treated with high-dose intravenous methylprednisolone. Libraries were constructed in a second round of multiplex PCR, after which size selection and purification were carried out. Sequencing of the libraries was done on an Illumina HiSeq2000 using paired-end 100 bp reads. SOAPnuke was used to process the raw data, with reads discarded if the reads contained adapters or uncalled bases, had a mean Phred below 15, or lacked an exact constant-primer or identifier match. COPE v1.2.5 was used to merge the high-quality paired reads, and each unique nucleotide sequence was defined as a clonotype. MiTCR v1.1 was used to align the clonotypes against IMGT TRBV, TRBD and TRBJ reference segments. Analysis was restricted to V-J combinations with a frequency above 0.0001, which covered roughly 99% of repertoires. The TCS score was defined as F50 (clonal expansion) divided by E x V (chaos), with BLOSUM62-based TCRdist calculated between CDR3 peptides within each V-J. Welch's t-statistics and random forest reduced some 510 V-J features to 13, which were used in a naive Bayes classifier (R e1071). Sample size was not statistically predetermined, and investigators were not blinded to group allocation. TCR Vbeta CDR3 sequencing of 120 to 150 peripheral blood samples (over 40 ophthalmopathy, around 80 hyperthyroidism and roughly 17 progressor patients) is reported in the paper.

This receptor chain uses TRBV6-5 and TRBJ2-7, with the identity of the D gene unclear. Material: peripheral blood mononuclear cells (PBMCs), obtained at new diagnosis, from a patient treated with antithyroid drugs. This clonotype originated in a woman aged 25-40 years with Graves disease. Donor details come from another sample of the same person, matched by shared clones. The CDR3 in this case is CASSYRLPGGSYEQYF. The DNA reads as follows: TGTGCCAGCAGTTACCGGCTACCGGGTGGCTCCTACGAGCAGTACTTC.